This T cell receptor beta chain stems from a study of blood T cell repertoires in COVID-19. Data came from immunoSEQ multiplex PCR; TCRdb stores just in-frame clones and leaves some out. The table includes roughly 100,000 clones, around four fifths detected once. The TCR was taken from a man in his forties with active or convalescent COVID-19. Sequenced: peripheral blood.

CDR3 coding DNA: TGTGCCAGCAGCGCGGATAACTATGGCTACACCTTC. As protein: CASSADNYGYTF. The rearrangement links TRBV5-4 to TRBJ1-2; D uncertain. Trimming took off 4 bases at V and 1 base at J, with 5 bases between the two ends. The V gene's germline CDR1 is SGHNT and CDR2 YYREEE (reference sequence). The CDR3 runs to 12 residues.